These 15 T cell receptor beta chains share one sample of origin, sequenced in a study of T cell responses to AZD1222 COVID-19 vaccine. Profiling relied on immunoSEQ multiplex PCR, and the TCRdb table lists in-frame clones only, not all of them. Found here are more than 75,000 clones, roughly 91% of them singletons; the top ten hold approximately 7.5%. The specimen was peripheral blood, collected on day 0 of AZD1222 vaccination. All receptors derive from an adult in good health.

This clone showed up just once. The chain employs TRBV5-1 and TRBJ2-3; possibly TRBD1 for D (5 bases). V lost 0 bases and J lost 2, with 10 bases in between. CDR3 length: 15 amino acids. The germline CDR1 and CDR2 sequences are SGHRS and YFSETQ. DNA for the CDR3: TGCGCCAGCAGCTTGGGACAGTTTTTCACAGATACGCAGTATTTT. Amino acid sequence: CASSLGQFFTDTQYF.

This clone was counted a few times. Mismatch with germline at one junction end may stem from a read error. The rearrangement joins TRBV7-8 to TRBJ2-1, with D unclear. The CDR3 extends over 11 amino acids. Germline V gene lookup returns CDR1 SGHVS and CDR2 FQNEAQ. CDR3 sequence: CASSTRTRVVF. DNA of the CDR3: TGTGCCAGCAGCACCAGGACGCGAGTGGTCTTC.

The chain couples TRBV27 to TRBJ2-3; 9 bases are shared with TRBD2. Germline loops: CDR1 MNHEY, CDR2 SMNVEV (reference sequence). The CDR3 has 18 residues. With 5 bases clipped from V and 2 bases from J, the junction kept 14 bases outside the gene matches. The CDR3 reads CASSRYSLAGSTTDTQYF. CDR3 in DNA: TGTGCCAGCAGTCGTTATAGTCTAGCGGGAAGTACCACAGATACGCAGTATTTT.

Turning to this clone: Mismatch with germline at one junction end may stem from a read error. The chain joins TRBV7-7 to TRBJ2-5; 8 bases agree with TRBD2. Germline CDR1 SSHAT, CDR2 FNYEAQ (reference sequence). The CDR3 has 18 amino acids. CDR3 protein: CASSLVPFGTRGQETQYF. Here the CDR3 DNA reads TGTGCTAGCAGCTTAGTACCCTTCGGGACTAGAGGACAAGAGACCCAGTACTTC.

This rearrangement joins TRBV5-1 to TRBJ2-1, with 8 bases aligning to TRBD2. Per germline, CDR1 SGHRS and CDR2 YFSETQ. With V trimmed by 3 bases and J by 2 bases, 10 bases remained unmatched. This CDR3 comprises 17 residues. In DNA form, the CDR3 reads TGCGCCAGCAGCTCGGCGGGTGCGGGGGGACCCTACAATGAGCAGTTCTTC. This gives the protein CASSSAGAGGPYNEQFF. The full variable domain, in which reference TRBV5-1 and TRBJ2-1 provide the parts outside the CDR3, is KAGVTQTPRYLIKTRGQQVTLSCSPISGHRSVSWYQQTPGQGLQFLFEYFSETQRNKGNFPGRFSGRQFSNSRSEMNVSTLELGDSALYLCASSSAGAGGPYNEQFFGPGTRLTVL.

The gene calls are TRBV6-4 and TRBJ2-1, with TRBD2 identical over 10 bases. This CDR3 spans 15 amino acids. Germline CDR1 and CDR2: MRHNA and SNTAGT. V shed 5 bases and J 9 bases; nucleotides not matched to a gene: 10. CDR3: CASSQTSGVQGEQFF. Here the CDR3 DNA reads TGTGCCAGCAGTCAAACTAGCGGGGTTCAGGGTGAGCAGTTCTTC.

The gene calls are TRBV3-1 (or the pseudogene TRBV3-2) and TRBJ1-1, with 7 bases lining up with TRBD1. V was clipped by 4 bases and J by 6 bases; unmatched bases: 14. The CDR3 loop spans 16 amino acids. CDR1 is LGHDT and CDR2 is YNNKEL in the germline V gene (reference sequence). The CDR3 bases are TGTGCCAGCAGCCCCAGGGGGGGGCGTGCGGTGGCTGAAGCTTTCTTT. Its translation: CASSPRGGRAVAEAFF.

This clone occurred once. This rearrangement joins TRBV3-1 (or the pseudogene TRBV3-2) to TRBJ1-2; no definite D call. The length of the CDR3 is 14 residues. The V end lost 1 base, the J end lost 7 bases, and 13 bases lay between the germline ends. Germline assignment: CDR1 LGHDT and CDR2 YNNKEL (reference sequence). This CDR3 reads CASSQGARVGGYTF. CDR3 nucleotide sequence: TGTGCCAGCAGCCAAGGGGCCCGTGTCGGTGGCTACACCTTC.

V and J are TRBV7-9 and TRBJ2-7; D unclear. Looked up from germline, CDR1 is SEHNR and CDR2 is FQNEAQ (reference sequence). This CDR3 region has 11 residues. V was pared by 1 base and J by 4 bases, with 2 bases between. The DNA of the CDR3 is TGTGCCAGCAGCTTAGAATACGAGCAGTACTTC. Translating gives CASSLEYEQYF.

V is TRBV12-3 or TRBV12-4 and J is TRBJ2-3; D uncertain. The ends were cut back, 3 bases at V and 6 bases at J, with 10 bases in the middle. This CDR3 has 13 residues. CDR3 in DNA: TGTGCCAGCAGTTTGAACAGCCGGGATACGCAGTATTTT. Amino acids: CASSLNSRDTQYF.

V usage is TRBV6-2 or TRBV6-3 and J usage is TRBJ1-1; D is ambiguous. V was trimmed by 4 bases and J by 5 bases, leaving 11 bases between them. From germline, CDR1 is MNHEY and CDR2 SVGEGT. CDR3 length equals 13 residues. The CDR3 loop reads CASSWALRTEAFF. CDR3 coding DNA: TGTGCCAGCAGTTGGGCCCTGAGGACTGAAGCTTTCTTT.

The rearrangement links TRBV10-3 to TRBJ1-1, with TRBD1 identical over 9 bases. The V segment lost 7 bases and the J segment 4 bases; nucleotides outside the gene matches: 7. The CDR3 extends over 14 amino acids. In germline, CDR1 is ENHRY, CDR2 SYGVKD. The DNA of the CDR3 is TGTGCCATCAAGGGACAGGGCGGGAGCACTGAAGCTTTCTTT. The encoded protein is CAIKGQGGSTEAFF.

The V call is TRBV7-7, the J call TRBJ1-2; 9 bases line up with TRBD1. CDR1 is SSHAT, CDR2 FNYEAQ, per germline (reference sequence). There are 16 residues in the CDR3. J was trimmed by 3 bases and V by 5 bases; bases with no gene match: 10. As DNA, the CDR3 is TGTGCCAGCAGCCCAATCGGGACAGGGTACGACTATGGCTACACCTTC. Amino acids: CASSPIGTGYDYGYTF. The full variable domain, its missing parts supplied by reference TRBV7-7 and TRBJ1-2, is GAGVSQSPRYKVTKRGQDVTLRCDPISSHATLYWYQQALGQGPEFLTYFNYEAQPDKSGLPSDRFSAERPEGSISTLTIQRTEQRDSAMYRCASSPIGTGYDYGYTFGSGTRLTVV.

The CDR3 DNA reads as TGTGCCAGCAGCTTAATCGGGGGAGGACTAGCGGGTGAGCAGTTCTTC. As protein: CASSLIGGGLAGEQFF. The chain is built from TRBV7-3 and TRBJ2-1, with TRBD2 matching 11 bases. Germline CDR1 reads SGHTA; CDR2 reads FQGTGA. This CDR3 contains 16 residues. J lost 9 bases, V lost 1 base, and 8 bases had no gene match.

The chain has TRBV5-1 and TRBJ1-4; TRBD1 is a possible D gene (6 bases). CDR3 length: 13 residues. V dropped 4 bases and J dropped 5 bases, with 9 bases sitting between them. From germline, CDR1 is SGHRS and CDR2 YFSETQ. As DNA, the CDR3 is TGCGCCAGCAGCGAACAGGGAAATGAAAAACTGTTTTTT. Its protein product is CASSEQGNEKLFF.